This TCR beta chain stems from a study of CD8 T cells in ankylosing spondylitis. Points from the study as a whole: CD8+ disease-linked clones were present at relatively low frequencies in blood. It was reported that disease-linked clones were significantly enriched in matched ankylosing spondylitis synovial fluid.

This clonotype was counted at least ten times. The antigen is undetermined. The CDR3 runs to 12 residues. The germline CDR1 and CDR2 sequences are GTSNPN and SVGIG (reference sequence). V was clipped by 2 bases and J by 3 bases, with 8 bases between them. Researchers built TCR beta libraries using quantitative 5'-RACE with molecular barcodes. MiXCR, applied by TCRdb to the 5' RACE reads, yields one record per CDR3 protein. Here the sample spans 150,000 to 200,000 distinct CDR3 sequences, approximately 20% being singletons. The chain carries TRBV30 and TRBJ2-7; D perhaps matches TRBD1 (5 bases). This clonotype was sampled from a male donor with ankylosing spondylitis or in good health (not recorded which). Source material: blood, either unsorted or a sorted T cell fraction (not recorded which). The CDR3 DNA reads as TGTGCCTGGAGTTCAGACAGCTACGAGCAGTACTTC. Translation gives CAWSSDSYEQYF.